Listed below are T cell receptor beta chains from one sample, sequenced in a study of blood T cell repertoires in COVID-19. Generated by immunoSEQ multiplex PCR, the TCRdb table keeps only in-frame clones and is missing some. Here the sample spans a few hundred thousand clones, roughly 90% being singletons. Sequenced input: PBMCs or T cells enriched from blood (not recorded which). The receptors originated from a woman between 50 and 59 years old who had been exposed to COVID-19. Both conserved end residues are part of each CDR3. A D gene is named only where the DNA matches it firmly. Not all rows give a size; the values are once, few, many and, for expanded clones, a class.

CDR3 protein: CASSPRGARNTEAFF
CDR3 DNA: TGTGCCAGCAGCCCTCGGGGGGCGAGGAACACTGAAGCTTTCTTT
J gene: TRBJ1-1
V gene: TRBV7-2
CDR3 length: 15
D gene: -
clone size: -

CDR3 protein: CASSSGAGKGETQYF
CDR3 DNA: TGTGCCAGCAGTAGCGGGGCAGGGAAAGGCGAGACCCAGTACTTC
J gene: TRBJ2-5
V gene: TRBV6-5
CDR3 length: 15
D gene: TRBD2
clone size: -

CDR3 protein: CASRFQRGTDTQYF
CDR3 DNA: TGTGCCAGCAGATTCCAGCGGGGCACAGATACGCAGTATTTT
J gene: TRBJ2-3
V gene: TRBV7-8
CDR3 length: 14
D gene: -
clone size: -

CDR3 protein: CASSPQGALGNQPQHF
CDR3 DNA: TGTGCCAGCTCCCCCCAGGGGGCCTTGGGCAATCAGCCCCAGCATTTT
J gene: TRBJ1-5
V gene: TRBV18
CDR3 length: 16
D gene: TRBD1
clone size: -

CDR3 protein: CASSLELPQETQYF
CDR3 DNA: TGCGCCAGCAGCTTGGAGCTACCACAAGAGACCCAGTACTTC
J gene: TRBJ2-5
V gene: TRBV5-1
CDR3 length: 14
D gene: -
clone size: -

CDR3 protein: CASSHLPGQGPDTQYF
CDR3 DNA: TGTGCCAGCAGTCACCTTCCGGGACAGGGGCCAGATACGCAGTATTTT
J gene: TRBJ2-3
V gene: TRBV28
CDR3 length: 16
D gene: TRBD1
clone size: -

CDR3 protein: CASSPTGANTEAFF
CDR3 DNA: TGTGCCAGCAGCCCGACAGGGGCGAACACTGAAGCTTTCTTT
J gene: TRBJ1-1
V gene: TRBV3-1/TRBV3-2
CDR3 length: 14
D gene: TRBD1
clone size: -

CDR3 protein: CASSRDSGNTIYF
CDR3 DNA: TGTGCCAGCAGTCGGGACTCTGGAAACACCATATATTTT
J gene: TRBJ1-3
V gene: TRBV6-5
CDR3 length: 13
D gene: -
clone size: -

CDR3 protein: CASSLGLVGLKEKLFF
CDR3 DNA: TGTGCCAGCAGCTTAGGGCTTGTGGGGCTGAAAGAAAAACTGTTTTTT
J gene: TRBJ1-4
V gene: TRBV7-9
CDR3 length: 16
D gene: -
clone size: few

CDR3 protein: CASSYRGGPNEKLFF
CDR3 DNA: TGCGCCAGCAGCTACAGGGGTGGGCCTAATGAAAAACTGTTTTTT
J gene: TRBJ1-4
V gene: TRBV5-1
CDR3 length: 15
D gene: TRBD1
clone size: -

CDR3 protein: CASSPGGEQFF
CDR3 DNA: TGTGCCAGCAGCCCCGGGGGGGAGCAGTTCTTC
J gene: TRBJ2-1
V gene: TRBV11-2
CDR3 length: 11
D gene: TRBD2
clone size: -

CDR3 protein: CASSQDVTTTDTQYF
CDR3 DNA: TGCGCCAGCAGCCAGGACGTGACTACCACAGATACGCAGTATTTT
J gene: TRBJ2-3
V gene: TRBV5-1
CDR3 length: 15
D gene: -
clone size: -

CDR3 protein: CASSSLGGSGNTIYF
CDR3 DNA: TGTGCCAGCAGTAGCCTCGGGGGCTCTGGAAACACCATATATTTT
J gene: TRBJ1-3
V gene: TRBV2
CDR3 length: 15
D gene: -
clone size: -

CDR3 protein: CASSDLGRDTEAFF
CDR3 DNA: TGTGCCAGTAGTGACCTGGGGAGGGACACTGAAGCTTTCTTT
J gene: TRBJ1-1
V gene: TRBV19
CDR3 length: 14
D gene: -
clone size: once

CDR3 protein: CASTTGAWDEQFF
CDR3 DNA: TGTGCCAGCACCACGGGAGCCTGGGATGAGCAGTTCTTC
J gene: TRBJ2-1
V gene: TRBV27
CDR3 length: 13
D gene: -
clone size: -

CDR3 protein: CATRGTGSGGYTF
CDR3 DNA: TGTGCCACCCGGGGGACAGGCAGTGGGGGCTACACCTTC
J gene: TRBJ1-2
V gene: TRBV12-3/TRBV12-4
CDR3 length: 13
D gene: TRBD1
clone size: -

CDR3 protein: CASSGAAPDTGELFF
CDR3 DNA: TGTGCCAGCTCAGGGGCAGCCCCGGACACCGGGGAGCTGTTTTTT
J gene: TRBJ2-2
V gene: TRBV18
CDR3 length: 15
D gene: -
clone size: few

CDR3 protein: CASSLDPRQGGNTIYF
CDR3 DNA: TGTGCCAGCAGCTTGGATCCCAGACAGGGAGGAAACACCATATATTTT
J gene: TRBJ1-3
V gene: TRBV5-4
CDR3 length: 16
D gene: TRBD1
clone size: -

CDR3 protein: CASRGGLSYGYTF
CDR3 DNA: TGTGCCAGTCGGGGGGGATTGAGCTATGGCTACACCTTC
J gene: TRBJ1-2
V gene: TRBV19
CDR3 length: 13
D gene: -
clone size: -

CDR3 protein: CASSEQLAGGPDTQYF
CDR3 DNA: TGCGCCAGCAGTGAGCAACTAGCGGGGGGGCCAGATACGCAGTATTTT
J gene: TRBJ2-3
V gene: TRBV10-2
CDR3 length: 16
D gene: TRBD2
clone size: -

CDR3 protein: CASSPPADRGGSEKLFF
CDR3 DNA: TGTGCCAGCAGTCCACCCGCGGACAGGGGTGGAAGCGAAAAACTGTTTTTT
J gene: TRBJ1-4
V gene: TRBV5-8
CDR3 length: 17
D gene: TRBD1
clone size: -

CDR3 protein: CAIRTTGNTIYF
CDR3 DNA: TGTGCCATCAGGACTACTGGAAACACCATATATTTT
J gene: TRBJ1-3
V gene: TRBV10-3
CDR3 length: 12
D gene: -
clone size: -

CDR3 protein: CASSLAGGREQYF
CDR3 DNA: TGTGCCAGCAGCCTAGCGGGGGGGCGGGAGCAGTACTTC
J gene: TRBJ2-7
V gene: TRBV3-1/TRBV3-2
CDR3 length: 13
D gene: TRBD2
clone size: -

CDR3 protein: CASRDNRGSLRDEQFF
CDR3 DNA: TGTGCCAGTAGAGACAACAGGGGTTCCCTCCGGGATGAGCAGTTCTTC
J gene: TRBJ2-1
V gene: TRBV19
CDR3 length: 16
D gene: TRBD1
clone size: few

CDR3 protein: CASSTTGGAYGYTF
CDR3 DNA: TGTGCCAGCAGCACTACAGGGGGGGCCTATGGCTACACCTTC
J gene: TRBJ1-2
V gene: TRBV7-9
CDR3 length: 14
D gene: TRBD1
clone size: -

CDR3 protein: CAWSTGRTGSPLHF
CDR3 DNA: TGTGCCTGGAGTACCGGACGGACGGGGTCACCCCTCCACTTT
J gene: TRBJ1-6
V gene: TRBV30
CDR3 length: 14
D gene: -
clone size: -

CDR3 protein: CASSLSPDGGTEAFF
CDR3 DNA: TGTGCCAGCAGTTTATCCCCAGACGGCGGCACTGAAGCTTTCTTT
J gene: TRBJ1-1
V gene: TRBV27
CDR3 length: 15
D gene: -
clone size: -

CDR3 protein: CASSPDRSNYGYTF
CDR3 DNA: TGTGCCAGCTCACCGGACAGATCTAACTATGGCTACACCTTC
J gene: TRBJ1-2
V gene: TRBV18
CDR3 length: 14
D gene: -
clone size: once

CDR3 protein: CASSMFGTSPGYTF
CDR3 DNA: TGTGCCAGTAGTATGTTTGGGACAAGTCCTGGCTACACCTTC
J gene: TRBJ1-2
V gene: TRBV19
CDR3 length: 14
D gene: -
clone size: -

CDR3 protein: CASSSRTGMAYEQYF
CDR3 DNA: TGTGCCAGCAGCTCTCGGACAGGGATGGCCTACGAGCAGTACTTC
J gene: TRBJ2-7
V gene: TRBV5-6
CDR3 length: 15
D gene: TRBD1
clone size: -

CDR3 protein: CAWRPLDNDYGYTF
CDR3 DNA: TGTGCCTGGAGGCCCCTGGACAACGACTATGGCTACACCTTC
J gene: TRBJ1-2
V gene: TRBV30
CDR3 length: 14
D gene: -
clone size: -

CDR3 protein: CASSQVADYGYTF
CDR3 DNA: TGTGCCAGCAGCCAGGTGGCAGACTATGGCTACACCTTC
J gene: TRBJ1-2
V gene: TRBV3-1/TRBV3-2
CDR3 length: 13
D gene: -
clone size: -

CDR3 protein: CASSSTSAAYEQYF
CDR3 DNA: TGTGCCAGCAGCTCAACTAGCGCGGCCTACGAGCAGTACTTC
J gene: TRBJ2-7
V gene: TRBV7-9
CDR3 length: 14
D gene: TRBD2
clone size: -

CDR3 protein: CASKDRDTEAFF
CDR3 DNA: TGTGCCAGCAAGGACAGGGACACTGAAGCTTTCTTT
J gene: TRBJ1-1
V gene: TRBV27
CDR3 length: 12
D gene: TRBD1
clone size: once

CDR3 protein: CASSIKGQIQETQYF
CDR3 DNA: TGTGCCAGTAGTATTAAAGGACAGATACAAGAGACCCAGTACTTC
J gene: TRBJ2-5
V gene: TRBV19
CDR3 length: 15
D gene: -
clone size: -

CDR3 protein: CASSQSVKQGGQPQHF
CDR3 DNA: TGCGCCAGCAGTCAATCAGTAAAACAGGGAGGGCAGCCCCAGCATTTT
J gene: TRBJ1-5
V gene: TRBV23-1
CDR3 length: 16
D gene: -
clone size: -

CDR3 protein: CASSEEGWYGYTF
CDR3 DNA: TGTGCCAGCAGTGAAGAGGGGTGGTATGGCTACACCTTC
J gene: TRBJ1-2
V gene: TRBV6-1
CDR3 length: 13
D gene: -
clone size: few

CDR3 protein: CASSGTGNSRGNTIYF
CDR3 DNA: TGTGCCAGCAGCGGAACAGGGAATTCGAGAGGAAACACCATATATTTT
J gene: TRBJ1-3
V gene: TRBV28
CDR3 length: 16
D gene: -
clone size: -

CDR3 protein: CASSLGTVRESNQPQHF
CDR3 DNA: TGTGCCAGCTCACTCGGGACAGTGCGGGAAAGCAATCAGCCCCAGCATTTT
J gene: TRBJ1-5
V gene: TRBV18
CDR3 length: 17
D gene: TRBD1
clone size: -